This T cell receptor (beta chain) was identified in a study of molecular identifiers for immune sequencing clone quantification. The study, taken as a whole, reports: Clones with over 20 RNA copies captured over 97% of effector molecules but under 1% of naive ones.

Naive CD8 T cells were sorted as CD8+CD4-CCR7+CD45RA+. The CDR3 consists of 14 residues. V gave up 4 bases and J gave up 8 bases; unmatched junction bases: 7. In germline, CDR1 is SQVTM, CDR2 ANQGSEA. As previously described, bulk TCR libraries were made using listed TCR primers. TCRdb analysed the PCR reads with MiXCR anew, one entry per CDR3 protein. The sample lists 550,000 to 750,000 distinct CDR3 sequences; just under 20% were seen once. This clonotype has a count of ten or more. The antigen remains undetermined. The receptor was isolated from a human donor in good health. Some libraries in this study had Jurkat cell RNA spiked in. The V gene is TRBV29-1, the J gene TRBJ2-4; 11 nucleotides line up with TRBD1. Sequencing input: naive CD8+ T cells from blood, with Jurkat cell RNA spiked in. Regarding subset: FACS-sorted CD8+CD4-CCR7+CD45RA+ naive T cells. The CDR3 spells CSVAGTGGAYIQYF. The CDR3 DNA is TGCAGCGTTGCTGGGACAGGGGGAGCATACATTCAGTACTTC.